The 18 T cell receptor beta chains listed next were all sequenced from one sample in a study of neoadjuvant anti-PD-1 for oral cavity cancer (dated by TCRdb to the early 2020s). Library preparation used the immunoSEQ multiplex PCR assay. What TCRdb holds here is the immuneACCESS table cut down to in-frame rearrangements. Part of the clones is not present; checked against another copy, under half of the missing clones reflect an unresolved V gene, and the others are unexplained. In this sample the table shows some 15,000 clones, roughly 73% of which occur a single time. The top ten clones comprise approximately 3% of the sample. The sample's time point label, in plain terms: before neoadjuvant nivolumab. Sample: PBMCs, taken before nivolumab (anti-PD-1) treatment. The receptors come from a person between 35 and 79 years old with oral cavity squamous cell carcinoma.

V gene TRBV10-3 combines with J gene TRBJ1-2, with D unresolved. Germline V lookup: CDR1 ENHRY, CDR2 SYGVKD. V shed 4 bases and J shed 5 bases, with 8 bases lying between them. The length of the CDR3 is 12 residues. The CDR3 loop reads CAISASEYGYTF. CDR3 nucleotide sequence: TGTGCCATCAGTGCCTCAGAGTATGGCTACACCTTC.

The sample holds one count of this clone. The chain is built from TRBV6-1 and TRBJ1-3; D not resolved. Germline CDR1 MNHNS, CDR2 SASEGT. The CDR3 extends over 16 amino acids. Trimming removed 2 bases from V and 1 base from J, with 12 bases in between. CDR3 DNA: TGTGCCAGCAGTGAATGGGGTCAGGTGTCTGGAAACACCATATATTTT. Its protein product is CASSEWGQVSGNTIYF.

The rearrangement uses TRBV25-1 and TRBJ1-6, with D unresolved. This CDR3 comprises 14 residues. Germline V lookup: CDR1 MGHDK, CDR2 SYGVNS. Trimming shortened V by 5 bases and J by 6 bases, and 11 bases separated the two germline ends. CDR3 protein: CASSSGLLNSPLHF. The CDR3 DNA reads TGTGCCAGCAGTTCCGGACTACTTAATTCACCCCTCCACTTT.

The chain employs TRBV19 and TRBJ1-3; the D is unclear. There are 16 residues in the CDR3. V was trimmed by 5 bases and J by 0 bases, leaving 14 bases between them. The germline CDR1 and CDR2 sequences are LNHDA and SQIVND (reference sequence). CDR3 coding DNA: TGTGCCAGTAGTCCGCGGACCCGAAGCTCTGGAAACACCATATATTTT. Amino acids: CASSPRTRSSGNTIYF.

CDR3 bases: TGTGCCAGCAGCGCAGGGACAGGGGTACGGGATGAGCAGTTCTTC. Protein sequence: CASSAGTGVRDEQFF. This chain connects TRBV28 to TRBJ2-1, with TRBD1 matching over 10 bases. The trim removed 6 bases at V and 8 bases at J, leaving 10 bases unmatched. The germline V gene encodes CDR1 MDHEN and CDR2 SYDVKM. The CDR3 extends over 15 amino acids.

Only a few counts were recorded for this clone. This chain uses TRBV6-1 with TRBJ2-7, with D unresolved. Trimming removed 6 bases at V and 6 bases at J, with 18 bases between. The CDR3 contains 14 residues. Germline V gene sequence: CDR1 MNHNS, CDR2 SASEGT. CDR3 nucleotide sequence: TGTGCCAGCAGAAATCAGGTAACCATTCCCGAGCAGTACTTC. This gives the protein CASRNQVTIPEQYF.

This clone showed up just a few times. The genes are TRBV13 and TRBJ2-1; a possible D gene is TRBD2 (5 bases). This CDR3 is 13 amino acids long. CDR1 is PRHDT and CDR2 is FYEKMQ in the germline V gene (reference sequence). Deletions cut 5 bases from V and 4 bases from J, with 9 bases between. CDR3 amino acids: CASSPTKYNEQFF. CDR3 nucleotide sequence: TGTGCCAGCAGCCCGACTAAATACAATGAGCAGTTCTTC.

This clone showed up just a few times. V gene TRBV11-2 combines with J gene TRBJ2-5; the match to TRBD2 covers 11 bases. The CDR3 totals 15 residues. J gave up 0 bases and V 5 bases, and 2 bases lay outside the gene matches. CDR1 is SGHAT, CDR2 FQNNGV, per germline. This chain's CDR3 is CASSRLAGYQETQYF. CDR3 bases: TGTGCCAGCAGCCGACTAGCGGGGTACCAAGAGACCCAGTACTTC.

The chain joins TRBV14 to TRBJ2-7; 7 nucleotides match TRBD2. The germline V gene has CDR1 SGHDN and CDR2 FVKESK. This CDR3 is built from 14 residues. J lost 4 bases, V lost 0 bases, and 3 bases had no gene match. The CDR3 spells CASSQDLAVYEQYF. For the CDR3, the DNA is TGTGCCAGCAGCCAAGATCTAGCGGTGTACGAGCAGTACTTC. Based on the CDR3 plus reference TRBV14 and TRBJ2-7, the full variable domain is EAGVTQFPSHSVIEKGQTVTLRCDPISGHDNLYWYRRVMGKEIKFLLHFVKESKQDESGMPNNRFLAERTGGTYSTLKVQPAELEDSGVYFCASSQDLAVYEQYFGPGTRLTVT.

The V call is TRBV5-1, the J call TRBJ2-1, with 10 positions matching TRBD2. The CDR3 totals 14 residues. CDR1 and CDR2 (germline): SGHRS, YFSETQ. The V and J ends lost 2 bases and 6 bases, in that order; junction bases with no gene match: 2. The CDR3 DNA reads as TGCGCCAGCAGCTTTAGCGGGAGGAGCAATGAGCAGTTCTTC. Protein product: CASSFSGRSNEQFF.

The CDR3 region is CASSQDSYYLSNQPQHF. In DNA, the CDR3 is TGCGCCAGCAGCCAAGACAGTTATTACCTTAGCAATCAGCCCCAGCATTTT. The chain has TRBV4-1 and TRBJ1-5; D gene uncertain. This CDR3 is 17 amino acids long. Germline V gene lookup returns CDR1 MGHRA and CDR2 YSYEKL. The germline V and J ends were trimmed by 0 bases and 0 bases, with 12 bases remaining between them.

Of note for this clone: The germline gene is not matched at one end of the junction; a read error may be the cause. V usage is TRBV5-5 and J usage is TRBJ2-1; the match to TRBD2 covers 15 bases. The germline V gene encodes CDR1 SGHKS and CDR2 YYEKEE (reference sequence). The CDR3 consists of 15 residues. CDR3 coding DNA: TGTGCCAGCAGTTCTGGACTAGCGGGGGGGCCCCGGCGGGTCTTC. Translating gives CASSSGLAGGPRRVF.

The rearrangement uses TRBV20-1 and TRBJ1-2; D gene ambiguous. This CDR3 contains 11 residues. The V end lost 5 bases, the J end lost 5 bases, and 9 bases lay between the germline ends. The germline CDR1 and CDR2 sequences are DFQATT and SNEGSKA (reference sequence). CDR3 sequence reads: CSAYGVYGYTF. In DNA form, the CDR3 reads TGCAGTGCTTACGGGGTTTATGGCTACACCTTC.

The rearrangement links TRBV28 to TRBJ2-1, with 12 positions matching TRBD2. The CDR3 totals 18 residues. The V gene end was trimmed by 8 bases and the J gene end by 9 bases; junction bases not matched to a gene: 20. Germline V gene sequence: CDR1 MDHEN, CDR2 SYDVKM. The CDR3 coding sequence is TGTGCCAGCCGAACCCCAATCGGACTAGCGGGATTAACGGTTGAGCAGTTCTTC. Translating gives CASRTPIGLAGLTVEQFF.

This clone has a handful of counts. The chain joins TRBV9 to TRBJ1-1; D may be TRBD1 (5 bases). CDR3 length: 15 amino acids. Trimming removed 3 bases from V and 1 base from J, with 13 bases in between. Germline CDR1 is SGDLS and CDR2 is YYNGEE. The CDR3 loop is CASSAPGTGNTEAFF. The CDR3 DNA sequence: TGTGCCAGCAGCGCTCCCGGGACGGGGAACACTGAAGCTTTCTTT. The full variable domain, in which reference TRBV9 and TRBJ1-1 provide the parts outside the CDR3, is DSGVTQTPKHLITATGQRVTLRCSPRSGDLSVYWYQQSLDQGLQFLIQYYNGEERAKGNILERFSAQQFPDLHSELNLSSLELGDSALYFCASSAPGTGNTEAFFGQGTRLTVV.

This clone has just one count. The chain is built from TRBV7-9 and TRBJ2-7, with D unclear. The CDR3 has 12 amino acids. CDR1 is SEHNR, CDR2 FQNEAQ, per germline (reference sequence). V shed 2 bases and J shed 3 bases, with 5 bases lying between them. CDR3 loop: CASSLIFYEQYF. DNA for the CDR3: TGTGCCAGCAGCTTAATATTCTACGAGCAGTACTTC.

The gene calls are TRBV5-1 and TRBJ1-1, with TRBD1 as a possible D gene (5 bases). The V and J ends lost 0 bases and 8 bases respectively, with 11 bases between them. This CDR3 comprises 13 residues. Looked up from germline, CDR1 is SGHRS and CDR2 is YFSETQ. The CDR3 DNA sequence: TGCGCCAGCAGCTTGGTCAGGGTCGAAGAAGCTTTCTTT. It translates to CASSLVRVEEAFF. Looking up the rest from reference TRBV5-1 and TRBJ1-1 gives the full variable domain: KAGVTQTPRYLIKTRGQQVTLSCSPISGHRSVSWYQQTPGQGLQFLFEYFSETQRNKGNFPGRFSGRQFSNSRSEMNVSTLELGDSALYLCASSLVRVEEAFFGQGTRLTVV.

The V and J genes are TRBV5-6 and TRBJ2-2, with a possible D match to TRBD2 (5 bases). The V gene lost 8 bases and the J gene lost 6 bases, with 8 bases spanning the gap. The CDR3 is made up of 11 amino acids. Germline loops: CDR1 SGHDT, CDR2 YYEEEE. Written as DNA, the CDR3 is TGTGCCAGTCAAGCGGCCGGGGAGCTGTTTTTT. As protein: CASQAAGELFF.